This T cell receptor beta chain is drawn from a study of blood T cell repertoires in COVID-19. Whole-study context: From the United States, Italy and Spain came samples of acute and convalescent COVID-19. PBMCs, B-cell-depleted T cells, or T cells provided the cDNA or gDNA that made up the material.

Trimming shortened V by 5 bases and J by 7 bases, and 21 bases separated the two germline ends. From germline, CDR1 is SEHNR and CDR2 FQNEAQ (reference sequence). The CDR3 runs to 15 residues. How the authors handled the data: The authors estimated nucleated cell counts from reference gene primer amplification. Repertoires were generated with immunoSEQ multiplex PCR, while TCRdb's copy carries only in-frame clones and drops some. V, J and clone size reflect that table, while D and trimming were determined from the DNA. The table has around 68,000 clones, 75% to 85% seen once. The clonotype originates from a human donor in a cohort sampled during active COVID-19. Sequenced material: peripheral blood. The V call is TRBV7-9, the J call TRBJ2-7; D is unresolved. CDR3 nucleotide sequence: TGTGCCAGCAGCAGTGCCGGCGGTCGAGTGTTTGAGCAGTACTTC. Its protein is CASSSAGGRVFEQYF.